This TCR beta chain was found in a study of monozygotic twins with inflammatory bowel disease. Overall study results and limits: A distinction between different T cell subtypes was not possible.

It was 3500 ng of total RNA that each TCR library used. TCRdb re-analyzed the 5' RACE reads; it lists each CDR3 protein once, without DNA. This repertoire comprises fewer than 110,000 distinct CDR3 sequences; its ten largest clones make up around 1.9%. Turning to this clonotype: Its antigen is still unknown.

No T cells were sorted before total RNA was taken from whole blood. The TCR was taken from a human donor with ulcerative colitis or Crohn's disease, or a healthy co-twin of an affected twin (not recorded which). The sequencing sample was made of blood.

The CDR3 sequence is CASTLTNNEQYF. V usage is TRBV5-6 and J usage is TRBJ2-7; absent DNA, TCRdb's TRBD1 call cannot be checked. Germline lookup yields CDR1 SGHDT and CDR2 YYEEEE. The CDR3 totals 12 residues.